Below, 9 T cell receptor beta chains from the same sample are listed, as sequenced in a study of control samples from healthy donors and cancer patients. Repertoires were generated with immunoSEQ multiplex PCR, while TCRdb's copy carries only in-frame clones and drops some. The sample carries 70,000 to 85,000 clones, around 80% recorded once. Sequences were obtained from PBMCs. The origin of the receptors is a man in his sixties with head and neck cancer.

The chain recombines TRBV19 with TRBJ1-5; 11 bases agree with TRBD1. CDR1 LNHDA and CDR2 SQIVND come from the germline V gene (reference sequence). The CDR3 length is 15 residues. The J segment lost 7 bases and the V segment lost 6 bases, leaving 8 bases of the junction unmatched. The CDR3, as DNA: TGTGCCAGTAGGGCGGGACAGGGGGTGAGGCAGCCCCAGCATTTT. This codes for CASRAGQGVRQPQHF. The full variable domain, its missing parts supplied by reference TRBV19 and TRBJ1-5, is DGGITQSPKYLFRKEGQNVTLSCEQNLNHDAMYWYRQDPGQGLRLIYYSQIVNDFQKGDIAEGYSVSREKKESFPLTVTSAQKNPTAFYLCASRAGQGVRQPQHFGDGTRLSIL.

J is TRBJ2-4 and V is TRBV2, with a possible D match to TRBD2 (6 bases). This CDR3 spans 14 amino acids. V was cut by 4 bases and J by 7 bases, with 14 bases left in between. CDR1 is SNHLY and CDR2 is FYNNEI in the germline V gene. For the CDR3, the DNA is TGTGCCAGCAGTGCTGAGGAGGGTAGGAACATTCAGTACTTC. Residues: CASSAEEGRNIQYF.

The CDR3 region has the DNA TGCGCCAGCAGCGTACAGGGGTTGGACACCGGGGAGCTGTTTTTT. Its translation: CASSVQGLDTGELFF. This chain joins TRBV5-1 and TRBJ2-2, with 7 bases fitting TRBD1. The ends lost 4 bases at V and 3 bases at J; junction bases unmatched: 6. The CDR3 is 15 residues long. The V gene's germline CDR1 is SGHRS and CDR2 YFSETQ.

The rearrangement uses TRBV4-1 and TRBJ2-7; no clear D. Trimming took off 1 base at V and 6 bases at J, with 13 bases between the two ends. Germline V gives CDR1 MGHRA, CDR2 YSYEKL. This CDR3 region has 14 residues. In DNA, the CDR3 is TGCGCCAGCAGCCAAGGGATTAGTTCGGGCGAGCAGTACTTC. It is translated as CASSQGISSGEQYF.

The V gene is TRBV7-9, the J gene TRBJ2-7; 8 bases map to TRBD2. V was clipped by 3 bases and J by 4 bases; unmatched bases: 11. Germline CDR1 and CDR2: SEHNR and FQNEAQ (reference sequence). The CDR3 is made up of 16 amino acids. The CDR3, as DNA: TGTGCCAGCAGCTTTTCGGGGGGGGTCCCGGCGTACGAGCAGTACTTC. It specifies CASSFSGGVPAYEQYF.

The chain couples TRBV30 to TRBJ1-2; D is perhaps TRBD1 (6 bases). CDR1 is GTSNPN and CDR2 is SVGIG in the germline V gene (reference sequence). This CDR3 has 12 amino acids. Trimming took 5 bases from V and 8 from J, leaving 15 bases between them. CDR3 nucleotides: TGTGCCTGGGAAAGGCAGGGGAGGGGCTACACCTTC. Amino acids: CAWERQGRGYTF.

The chain has TRBV24-1 and TRBJ2-5, with a possible D match to TRBD1 (6 bases). This CDR3 is 16 amino acids long. Deletions cut 3 bases from V and 4 bases from J, with 17 bases between. In germline, CDR1 is KGHDR, CDR2 SFDVKD. CDR3 amino acids: CATSDTTGPHRETQYF. The CDR3, as DNA: TGTGCCACCAGTGATACGACAGGCCCGCACCGAGAGACCCAGTACTTC.

The V gene is TRBV24-1, the J gene TRBJ1-2; 7 positions match TRBD1. V was pared by 4 bases and J by 6 bases, with 4 bases of the junction left unmatched. The CDR3 totals 13 residues. CDR1 is KGHDR and CDR2 is SFDVKD in the germline V gene. The CDR3 nucleotides read TGTGCCACCAGTGACTCGACAGGGAATGGCTACACCTTC. Translating gives CATSDSTGNGYTF.

The chain is built from TRBV28 and TRBJ1-5; D is unresolved. Trimming took 3 bases from V and 0 from J, leaving 9 bases between them. Germline CDR1 and CDR2: MDHEN and SYDVKM. CDR3 length: 15 residues. The CDR3, as DNA: TGTGCCAGCAGTTTTAGGGTCCTTAGCAATCAGCCCCAGCATTTT. Translation gives CASSFRVLSNQPQHF.